The clone carrying this T cell receptor (beta chain) has ten or more counts. Its antigen is not known. These data are taken from a study of CD8 T cells in ankylosing spondylitis. Study results and caveats: In reactive arthritis synovial fluid and blood, some motif variants had been reported before. Matched ankylosing spondylitis synovial fluid reportedly showed significant enrichment of disease-linked clones.

TCRdb recomputed calls from the 5' RACE reads with MiXCR, one row per CDR3 protein. The sample lists under 200,000 distinct CDR3 sequences; around 10% were seen once. The germline CDR1 and CDR2 sequences are MGHDK and SYGVNS. This CDR3 has 15 residues. Trimming removed 7 bases from V and 0 bases from J; junction bases left unmatched: 8. The chain is built from TRBV25-1 and TRBJ1-1; 7 bases line up with TRBD1. Specimen: blood, either unsorted or a sorted T cell fraction (not recorded which). The clonotype was recovered from a male donor with ankylosing spondylitis or in good health (not recorded which). The DNA for the CDR3 is TGTGCCAGCATGGGCGCGGACAGGATGAACACTGAAGCTTTCTTT. This codes for CASMGADRMNTEAFF.